This T cell receptor (beta chain) was retrieved from a study of breast tumors, draining lymph nodes, adjacent tissues. Study-wide results and caveats: Tumors had less TCR diversity than lymph nodes, more than nontumor tissue.

As regards this clonotype: Its antigen is not known.

The lymph nodes were axillary draining lymph nodes from breast cancer patients. TCRdb called the multiplex PCR reads again in MiXCR, with one record for every CDR3 protein. The data hold some 110,000 distinct CDR3 sequences, with 30% observed a single time. The origin of this receptor is a female donor with breast cancer. Some clones in this sample may be carry-over from other donors' samples. Sequences were obtained from axillary lymph node tissue.

CDR3 DNA: TGTGCCAGCAGTGGGGACAGGGGAGGCAATCAGCCCCAGCATTTT. Translation gives CASSGDRGGNQPQHF. The V call is TRBV6-2 or TRBV6-3, the J call TRBJ1-5, with 10 positions matching TRBD1. The J segment lost 2 bases and the V segment lost 5 bases, leaving 3 bases of the junction unmatched. Germline CDR1 MNHEY, CDR2 SVGEGT. The CDR3 consists of 15 residues.